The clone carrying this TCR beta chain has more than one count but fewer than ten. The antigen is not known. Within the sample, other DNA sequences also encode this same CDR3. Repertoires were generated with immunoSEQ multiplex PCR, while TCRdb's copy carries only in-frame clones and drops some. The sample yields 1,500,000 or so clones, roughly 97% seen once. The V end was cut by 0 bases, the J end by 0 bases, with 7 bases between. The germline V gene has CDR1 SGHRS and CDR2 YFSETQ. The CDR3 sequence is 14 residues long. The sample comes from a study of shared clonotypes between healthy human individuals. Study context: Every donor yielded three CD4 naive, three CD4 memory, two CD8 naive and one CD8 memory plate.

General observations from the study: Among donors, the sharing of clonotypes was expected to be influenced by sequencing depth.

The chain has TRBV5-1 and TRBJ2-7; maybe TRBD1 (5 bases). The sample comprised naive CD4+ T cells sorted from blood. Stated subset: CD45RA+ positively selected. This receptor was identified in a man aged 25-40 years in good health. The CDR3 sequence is CASSLGQSSYEQYF. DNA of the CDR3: TGCGCCAGCAGCTTGGGACAGAGCTCCTACGAGCAGTACTTC.